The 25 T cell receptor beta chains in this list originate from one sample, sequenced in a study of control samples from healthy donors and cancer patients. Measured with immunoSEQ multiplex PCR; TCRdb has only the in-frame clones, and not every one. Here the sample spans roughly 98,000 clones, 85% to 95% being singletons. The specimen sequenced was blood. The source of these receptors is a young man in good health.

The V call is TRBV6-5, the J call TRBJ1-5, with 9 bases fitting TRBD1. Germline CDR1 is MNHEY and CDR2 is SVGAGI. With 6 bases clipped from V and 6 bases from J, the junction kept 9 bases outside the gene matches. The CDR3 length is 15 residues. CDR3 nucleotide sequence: TGTGCCAGCAGCCCAGGACAGGGGTCAAGTCAGCCCCAGCATTTT. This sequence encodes CASSPGQGSSQPQHF.

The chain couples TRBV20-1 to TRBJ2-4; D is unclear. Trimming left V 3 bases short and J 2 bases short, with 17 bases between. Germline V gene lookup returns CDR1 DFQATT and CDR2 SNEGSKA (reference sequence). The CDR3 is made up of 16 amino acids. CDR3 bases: TGCAGTGCTAGTGAGGTGTGGCAGAGTTCCAAAAACATTCAGTACTTC. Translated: CSASEVWQSSKNIQYF.

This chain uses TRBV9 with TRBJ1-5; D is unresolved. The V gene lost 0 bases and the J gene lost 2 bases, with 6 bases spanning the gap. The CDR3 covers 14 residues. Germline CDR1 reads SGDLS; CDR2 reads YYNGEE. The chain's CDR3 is CASSVGLGNQPQHF. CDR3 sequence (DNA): TGTGCCAGCAGCGTAGGACTGGGCAATCAGCCCCAGCATTTT.

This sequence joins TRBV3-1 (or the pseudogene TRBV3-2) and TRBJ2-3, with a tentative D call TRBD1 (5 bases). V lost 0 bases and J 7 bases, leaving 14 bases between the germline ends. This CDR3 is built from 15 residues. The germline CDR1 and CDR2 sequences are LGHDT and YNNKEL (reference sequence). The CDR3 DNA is TGTGCCAGCAGCCAAGATGAAGGGGCAGTCTATACGCAGTATTTT. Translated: CASSQDEGAVYTQYF.

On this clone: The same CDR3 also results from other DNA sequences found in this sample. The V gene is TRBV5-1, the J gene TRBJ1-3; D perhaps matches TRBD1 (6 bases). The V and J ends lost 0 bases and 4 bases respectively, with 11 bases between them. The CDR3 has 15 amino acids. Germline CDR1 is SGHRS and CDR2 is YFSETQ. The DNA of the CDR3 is TGCGCCAGCAGCTTGGTGGCGGGGGCCGGAAACACCATATATTTT. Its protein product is CASSLVAGAGNTIYF.

The CDR3 bases are TGCGCCAGCAGCTTGGAGGGGCAGCTCGATGGCTACACCTTC. Its protein is CASSLEGQLDGYTF. The genes are TRBV5-1 and TRBJ1-2; D is possibly TRBD1 (5 bases). Germline CDR1 and CDR2: SGHRS and YFSETQ. This CDR3 is 14 amino acids long. V shed 0 bases and J shed 6 bases, with 12 bases lying between them.

The CDR3 protein is CASSLAGSQGMGETQYF. CDR3 DNA sequence: TGCGCCAGCAGCTTGGCCGGGTCTCAGGGCATGGGAGAGACCCAGTACTTC. V is TRBV5-1 and J is TRBJ2-5; D perhaps matches TRBD1 (5 bases). The germline gives CDR1 SGHRS, CDR2 YFSETQ. Trimming pared 0 bases from V and 4 bases from J, leaving 19 bases between. The CDR3 is made up of 17 amino acids.

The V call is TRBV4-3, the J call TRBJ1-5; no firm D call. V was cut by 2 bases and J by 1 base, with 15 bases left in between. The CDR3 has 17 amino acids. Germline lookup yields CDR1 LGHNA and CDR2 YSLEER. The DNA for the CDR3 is TGCGCCAGCAGCCAATATCTACAGCGATCGAGCAATCAGCCCCAGCATTTT. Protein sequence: CASSQYLQRSSNQPQHF.

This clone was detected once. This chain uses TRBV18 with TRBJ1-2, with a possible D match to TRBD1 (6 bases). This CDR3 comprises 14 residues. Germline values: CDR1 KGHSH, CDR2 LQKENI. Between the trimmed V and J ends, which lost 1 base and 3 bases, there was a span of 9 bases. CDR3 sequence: CASSPREGDYGYTF. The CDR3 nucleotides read TGTGCCAGCTCACCACGAGAGGGGGACTATGGCTACACCTTC.

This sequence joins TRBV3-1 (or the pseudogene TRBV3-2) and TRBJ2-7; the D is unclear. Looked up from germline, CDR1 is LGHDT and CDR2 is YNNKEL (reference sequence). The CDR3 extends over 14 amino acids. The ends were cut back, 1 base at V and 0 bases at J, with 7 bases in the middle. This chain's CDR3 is CASSQGVSSYEQYF. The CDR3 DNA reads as TGTGCCAGCAGCCAAGGGGTCAGCTCCTACGAGCAGTACTTC.

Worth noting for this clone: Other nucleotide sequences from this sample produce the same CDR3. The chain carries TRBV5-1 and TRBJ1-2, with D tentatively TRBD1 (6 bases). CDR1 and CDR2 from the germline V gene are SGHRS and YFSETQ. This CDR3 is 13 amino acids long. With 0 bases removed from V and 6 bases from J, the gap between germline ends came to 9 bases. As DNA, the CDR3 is TGCGCCAGCAGCTTGGTGGGGGGCGATGGCTACACCTTC. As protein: CASSLVGGDGYTF.

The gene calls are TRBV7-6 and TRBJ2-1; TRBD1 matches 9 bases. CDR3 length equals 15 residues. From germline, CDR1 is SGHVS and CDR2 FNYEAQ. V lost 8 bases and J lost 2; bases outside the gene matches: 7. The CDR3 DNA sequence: TGTGCCAGCCGTGAGGGACAGGGACCCTACAATGAGCAGTTCTTC. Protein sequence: CASREGQGPYNEQFF.

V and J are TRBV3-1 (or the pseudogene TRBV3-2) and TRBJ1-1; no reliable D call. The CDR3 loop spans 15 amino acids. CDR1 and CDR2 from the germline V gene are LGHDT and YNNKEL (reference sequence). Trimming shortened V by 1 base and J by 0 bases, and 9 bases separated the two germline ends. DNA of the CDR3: TGTGCCAGCAGCCAAGGAGGTTCCATGAACACTGAAGCTTTCTTT. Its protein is CASSQGGSMNTEAFF.

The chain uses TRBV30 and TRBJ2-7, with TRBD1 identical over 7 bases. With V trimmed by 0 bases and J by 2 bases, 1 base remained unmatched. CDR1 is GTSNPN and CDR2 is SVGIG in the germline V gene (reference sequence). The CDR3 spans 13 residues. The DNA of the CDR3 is TGTGCCTGGAGTGTAGGGACAGCCTACGAGCAGTACTTC. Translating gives CAWSVGTAYEQYF.

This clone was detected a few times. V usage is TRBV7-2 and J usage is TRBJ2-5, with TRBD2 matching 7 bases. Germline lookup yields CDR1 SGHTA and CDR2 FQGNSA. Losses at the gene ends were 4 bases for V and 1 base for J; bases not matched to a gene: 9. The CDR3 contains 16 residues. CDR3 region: CASSSQSGDSQETQYF. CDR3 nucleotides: TGTGCCAGCAGCTCACAGAGCGGGGACTCCCAAGAGACCCAGTACTTC. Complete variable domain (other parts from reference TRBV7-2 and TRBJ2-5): GAGVSQSPSNKVTEKGKDVELRCDPISGHTALYWYRQSLGQGLEFLIYFQGNSAPDKSGLPSDRFSAERTGGSVSTLTIQRTQQEDSAVYLCASSSQSGDSQETQYFGPGTRLLVL.

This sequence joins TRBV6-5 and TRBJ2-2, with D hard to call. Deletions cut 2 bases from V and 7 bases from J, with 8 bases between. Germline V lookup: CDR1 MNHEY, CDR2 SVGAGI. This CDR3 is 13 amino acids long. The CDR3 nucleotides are TGTGCCAGCAGTTACACACGGCACGGGGAGCTGTTTTTT. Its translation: CASSYTRHGELFF.

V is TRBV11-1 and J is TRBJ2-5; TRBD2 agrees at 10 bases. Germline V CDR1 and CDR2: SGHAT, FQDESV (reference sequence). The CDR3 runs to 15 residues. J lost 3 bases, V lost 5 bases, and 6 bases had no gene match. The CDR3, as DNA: TGTGCCAGCAGCCCCGGGACTAGCGACGAAGAGACCCAGTACTTC. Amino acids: CASSPGTSDEETQYF.

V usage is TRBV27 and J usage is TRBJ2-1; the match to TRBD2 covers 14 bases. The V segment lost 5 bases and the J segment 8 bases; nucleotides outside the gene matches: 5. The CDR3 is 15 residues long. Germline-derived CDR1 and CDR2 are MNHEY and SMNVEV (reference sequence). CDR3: CASSPGLAGAYEQFF. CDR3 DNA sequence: TGTGCCAGCAGTCCGGGACTAGCGGGAGCCTATGAGCAGTTCTTC.

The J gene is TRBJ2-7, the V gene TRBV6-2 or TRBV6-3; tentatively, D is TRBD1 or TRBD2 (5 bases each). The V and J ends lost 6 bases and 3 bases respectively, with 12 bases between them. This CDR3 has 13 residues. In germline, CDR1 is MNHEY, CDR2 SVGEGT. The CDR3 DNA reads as TGTGCCAGCAGCACGGGACGGAACTACGAGCAGTACTTC. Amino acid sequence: CASSTGRNYEQYF.

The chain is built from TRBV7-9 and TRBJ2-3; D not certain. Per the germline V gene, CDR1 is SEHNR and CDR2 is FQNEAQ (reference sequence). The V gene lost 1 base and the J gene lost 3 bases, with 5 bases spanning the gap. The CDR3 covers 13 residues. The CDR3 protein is CASSLVGTDTQYF. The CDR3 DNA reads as TGTGCCAGCAGCTTAGTGGGGACAGATACGCAGTATTTT. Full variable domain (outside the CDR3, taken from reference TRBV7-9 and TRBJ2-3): DTGVSQNPRHKITKRGQNVTFRCDPISEHNRLYWYRQTLGQGPEFLTYFQNEAQLEKSRLLSDRFSAERPKGSFSTLEIQRTEQGDSAMYLCASSLVGTDTQYFGPGTRLTVL.

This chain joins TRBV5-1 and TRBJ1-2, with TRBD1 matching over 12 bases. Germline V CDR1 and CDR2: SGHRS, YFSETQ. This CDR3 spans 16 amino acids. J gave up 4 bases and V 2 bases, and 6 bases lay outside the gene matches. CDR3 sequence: CASSLSGQGAPYGYTF. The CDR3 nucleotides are TGCGCCAGCAGCTTATCGGGACAGGGGGCCCCCTATGGCTACACCTTC. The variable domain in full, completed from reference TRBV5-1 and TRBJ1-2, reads KAGVTQTPRYLIKTRGQQVTLSCSPISGHRSVSWYQQTPGQGLQFLFEYFSETQRNKGNFPGRFSGRQFSNSRSEMNVSTLELGDSALYLCASSLSGQGAPYGYTFGSGTRLTVV.

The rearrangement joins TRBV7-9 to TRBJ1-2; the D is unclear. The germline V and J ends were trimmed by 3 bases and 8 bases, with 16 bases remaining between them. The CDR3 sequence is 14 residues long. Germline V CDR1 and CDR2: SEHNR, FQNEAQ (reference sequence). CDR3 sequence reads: CASSFPKDRRGYTF. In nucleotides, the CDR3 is TGTGCCAGCAGCTTCCCCAAAGACCGTAGGGGCTACACCTTC.

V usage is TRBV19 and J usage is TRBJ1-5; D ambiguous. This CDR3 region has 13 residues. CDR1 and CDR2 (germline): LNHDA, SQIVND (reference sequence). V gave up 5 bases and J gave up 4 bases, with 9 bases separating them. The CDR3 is CASSEQTNQPQHF. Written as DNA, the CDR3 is TGTGCCAGTAGTGAACAGACAAATCAGCCCCAGCATTTT.

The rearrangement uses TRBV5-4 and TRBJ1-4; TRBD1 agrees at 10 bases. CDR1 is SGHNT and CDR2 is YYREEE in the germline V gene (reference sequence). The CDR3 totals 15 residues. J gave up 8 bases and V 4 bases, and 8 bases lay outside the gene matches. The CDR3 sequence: CASSLRDRGKEKLFF. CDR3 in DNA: TGTGCCAGCAGCCTCCGGGACAGGGGTAAAGAAAAACTGTTTTTT.

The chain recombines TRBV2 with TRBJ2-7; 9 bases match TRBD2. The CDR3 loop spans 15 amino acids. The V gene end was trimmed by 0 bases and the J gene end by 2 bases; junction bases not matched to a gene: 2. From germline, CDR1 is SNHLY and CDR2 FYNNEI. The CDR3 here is CASSEARGGPYEQYF. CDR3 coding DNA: TGTGCCAGCAGTGAAGCGCGGGGGGGGCCCTACGAGCAGTACTTC.